A single sample is the source of the 5 T cell receptor beta chains below, sequenced in a study of OX40 agonist ivuxolimab in advanced cancers. Preparation of the library involved the immunoSEQ multiplex PCR assay. Drawn from immuneACCESS, this table holds only the in-frame rearrangements with V and J called that TCRdb kept. Clones are partly lost; checked studies trace under half to an unresolved V gene and leave the rest unexplained. The sample profile shows about 13,000 clones; under 90% of them were found once. In total, the top ten clones hold under 30% of the sample. The sample consisted of CD4+ or CD8+ T cells sorted from blood, taken in a trial of the OX40 agonist ivuxolimab. The receptors derive from an adult with an advanced solid tumor such as melanoma, head and neck, liver or kidney cancer.

This clone has a single count. This chain connects TRBV6-5 to TRBJ1-3, with TRBD1 matching over 10 bases. V shed 4 bases, J shed 0 bases, and the junction held 3 bases outside the gene matches. Germline assignment: CDR1 MNHEY and CDR2 SVGAGI. This CDR3 has 16 residues. Here the CDR3 DNA reads TGTGCCAGCAGTTTCGGGACAGGGGACTCTGGAAACACCATATATTTT. This codes for CASSFGTGDSGNTIYF.

The chain carries TRBV9 and TRBJ2-2; unclear D gene. The CDR3 is made up of 12 amino acids. Germline V CDR1 and CDR2: SGDLS, YYNGEE. V was cut by 5 bases and J by 6 bases, with 8 bases left in between. CDR3 bases: TGTGCCAGCAGAAAATCGGCCGGGGAGCTGTTTTTT. Translated, it gives CASRKSAGELFF.

Details on this clone: Its ends do not fully match the called genes, so a read error is possible. V usage is TRBV2 and J usage is TRBJ2-1, with 9 nucleotides matching TRBD2. The CDR3 sequence is 16 residues long. Germline CDR1 is SNHLY and CDR2 is FYNNEI. The CDR3 DNA reads as TGTGCCGGCAGTGAACAGAGCGGGGGGTATTACAATGAGCAGTTCTTC. It yields the protein CAGSEQSGGYYNEQFF.

The J gene is TRBJ1-1, the V gene TRBV7-3; D might be TRBD1 (5 bases). V lost 5 bases to trimming and J lost 7 bases, with 23 bases between them. Per germline, CDR1 SGHTA and CDR2 FQGTGA. CDR3 length: 16 amino acids. CDR3 sequence reads: CASSQFSGAPPGEAFF. In DNA form, the CDR3 reads TGTGCCAGCAGCCAATTCAGTGGGGCTCCTCCCGGTGAAGCTTTCTTT.

This rearrangement joins TRBV6-1 to TRBJ2-7; D ambiguous. The CDR3 loop spans 11 amino acids. CDR1 and CDR2 from the germline V gene are MNHNS and SASEGT. V dropped 6 bases and J dropped 5 bases, with 8 bases sitting between them. The CDR3 loop is CASSRDHEQYF. The CDR3 region has the DNA TGTGCCAGCAGCAGAGACCACGAGCAGTACTTC.